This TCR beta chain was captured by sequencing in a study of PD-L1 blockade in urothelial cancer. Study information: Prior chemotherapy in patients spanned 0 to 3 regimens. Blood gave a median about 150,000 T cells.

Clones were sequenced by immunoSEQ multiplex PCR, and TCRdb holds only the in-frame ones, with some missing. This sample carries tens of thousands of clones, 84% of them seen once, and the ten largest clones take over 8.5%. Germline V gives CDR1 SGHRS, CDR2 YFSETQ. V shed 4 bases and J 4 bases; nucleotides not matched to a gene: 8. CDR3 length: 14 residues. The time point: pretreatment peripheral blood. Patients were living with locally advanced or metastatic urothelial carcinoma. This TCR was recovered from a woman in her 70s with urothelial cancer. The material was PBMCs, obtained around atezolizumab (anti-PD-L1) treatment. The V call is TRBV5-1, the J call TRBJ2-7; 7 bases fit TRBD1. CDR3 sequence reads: CASSEGTDFYEQYF. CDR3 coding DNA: TGCGCCAGCAGCGAGGGGACAGACTTTTACGAGCAGTACTTC. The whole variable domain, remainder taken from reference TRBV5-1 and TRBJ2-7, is KAGVTQTPRYLIKTRGQQVTLSCSPISGHRSVSWYQQTPGQGLQFLFEYFSETQRNKGNFPGRFSGRQFSNSRSEMNVSTLELGDSALYLCASSEGTDFYEQYFGPGTRLTVT.